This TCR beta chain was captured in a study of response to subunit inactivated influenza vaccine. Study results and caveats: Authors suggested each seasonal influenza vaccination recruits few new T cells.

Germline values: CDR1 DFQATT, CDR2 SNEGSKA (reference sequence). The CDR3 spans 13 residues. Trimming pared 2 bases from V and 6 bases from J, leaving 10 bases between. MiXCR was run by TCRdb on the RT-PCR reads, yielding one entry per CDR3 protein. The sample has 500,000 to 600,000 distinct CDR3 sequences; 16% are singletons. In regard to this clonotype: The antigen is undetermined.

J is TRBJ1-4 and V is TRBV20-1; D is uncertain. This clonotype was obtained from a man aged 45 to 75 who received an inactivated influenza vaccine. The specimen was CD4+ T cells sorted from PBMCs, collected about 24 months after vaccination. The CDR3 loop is CSARLGSDEKLFF. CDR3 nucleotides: TGCAGTGCTAGACTGGGTTCTGATGAAAAACTGTTTTTT.